The following is a T cell receptor beta chain sequence with its context. Its target antigen remains unknown. One base away there is no much larger clone; base qualities are not given. The cysteine opens and the phenylalanine closes a CDR3 of 18 amino acids. Of all the DNA, just the CDR3 is kept, 54 bases in frame from base 1. The germline V gene (reference sequence) provides CDR1 SGHNT and CDR2 YYREEE. The junction shows trimming of 0 bases on V and 0 bases on J, and the gene matches do not reach 5 bases of it. This sample was included in a study of blood T cell repertoires in COVID-19 (dated by TCRdb to 2018 to 2021). Describing the broader study: Samples from collaborators originated in the United States, Italy and Spain and spanned both the acute and convalescent phases of COVID-19. The prospective study material was composed of cDNA or gDNA derived from T cells, B-cell-depleted T cells, or PBMCs. Subjects who had been exposed to COVID-19, were actively infected with it, or had recovered from it provided the deeply sampled blood TCRbeta repertoires that made up the dataset. The repertoires were released in a freely available public database meant as a resource for research on the immune response to SARS-CoV-2. The samples were drawn from two sources: the first 160 participants of the ongoing ImmuneRACE study, and approximately 1,300 subjects contributed by 6 global collaborators. A de-identified subject ID, COVID-19 status, age in years and sex were almost always included in the sample metadata. Where HLA class I and class II types were available, the types were taken from metadata supplied by the sample provider, not from assay-based typing.

TCRbeta CDR3 regions were amplified from genomic DNA by means of the immunoSEQ Assay, a bias-controlled multiplex PCR. In the authors' own workflow: Within the assay, amplification of reference gene primers was used to estimate how many nucleated cells each sample contained. To quantify the absolute abundance of each unique TCRbeta CDR3 rearrangement, sequence reads were collapsed and filtered. Productive Simpson clonality was computed per sample as the square root of Simpson's diversity index over productive rearrangements. Entries here come from immuneACCESS through TCRdb and include only in-frame sequences with V and J called. Some clones fail to appear in such tables; in the studies checked, an unresolved V gene covers under half of the shortfall, and the cause of the remainder is unknown. V, J and clone size are taken as reported in that table, and D and trimming were inferred from the DNA itself. In all, the sample holds over 60,000 clones, and 80% to 85% of those were seen once. The ten largest clones take up over 8.5% of the sample.

Each collaborating institution followed its own protocols to collect whole blood in K2EDTA tubes. For TCRbeta analysis, collaborators shipped samples as frozen whole blood, isolated PBMCs, or DNA extracted from either of those sample types. Summary of the overall study and its limitations: The amount of clinical and demographic metadata varied by source and participant and was provided uncurated.

The sequence was obtained from a human donor in a cohort sampled during active COVID-19. Recombination linked TRBV5-4 to TRBJ2-3; the junction holds 12 bases that match TRBD2. The specimen was peripheral blood. The DNA sequence is given as TGTGCCAGCAGCTTGGGACTAGCGGGAGCCCTTAGCACAGATACGCAGTATTTT. The resulting protein is CASSLGLAGALSTDTQYF. With all but the CDR3 taken from the reference TRBV5-4 and TRBJ2-3 genes, the full variable domain is: ETGVTQSPTHLIKTRGQQVTLRCSSQSGHNTVSWYQQALGQGPQFIFQYYREEENGRGNFPPRFSGLQFPNYSSELNVNALELDDSALYLCASSLGLAGALSTDTQYFGPGTRLTVL.